This TCR beta chain was captured in a study of blood T cell repertoires in COVID-19. About the study: There were acute and convalescent COVID-19 samples, and they came from the United States, Italy and Spain. From T cells, B-cell-depleted T cells, or PBMCs came the material, which was cDNA or gDNA.

Per the germline V gene, CDR1 is SEHNR and CDR2 is FQNEAQ (reference sequence). J was trimmed by 6 bases and V by 4 bases; bases with no gene match: 8. CDR3 length: 15 amino acids. Original processing notes: Reference gene primer amplification gave nucleated cell count estimates. Profiling relied on immunoSEQ multiplex PCR, and the TCRdb table lists in-frame clones only, not all of them. The V and J calls and clone size were taken over from that table, and D and trimming were inferred from the DNA. Here the sample spans approximately 150,000 clones, 88% being singletons. This TCR came from a man aged 70 or older with acute or convalescent COVID-19. This rearrangement joins TRBV7-9 to TRBJ2-5; 10 bases match TRBD1. The sequenced material came from peripheral blood. CDR3 bases: TGTGCCAGCAGCTCGTCGACAGGGGGCCCACAGACCCAGTACTTC. Its protein is CASSSSTGGPQTQYF.